The 8 T cell receptor beta chains reported below all come from one sample, sequenced in a study of T-cell reconstitution after alpha-beta-depleted transplantation in children. Preparation of the TCRbeta library involved a method that used unique molecular identifiers. TCRdb redid the calling of the PCR reads with MiXCR, one entry per CDR3 protein. This sample has 450,000 to 600,000 distinct CDR3 sequences, with 32% found just once. The sample was PBMCs from the stem cell graft donor, taken from the stem cell graft. Source of these receptors: a human donor who donated a stem cell graft to a child with aplastic anemia.

The rearrangement links TRBV6-5 to TRBJ2-5; the D is unclear. The V gene lost 4 bases and the J gene lost 1 base, with 13 bases spanning the gap. Germline CDR1 MNHEY, CDR2 SVGAGI. The CDR3 consists of 15 residues. The CDR3 DNA sequence: TGTGCCAGCAGTTTCGGCCGCGCGGCCCAAGAGACCCAGTACTTC. It translates to CASSFGRAAQETQYF.

A few counts support this clonotype. The chain has TRBV6-2 or TRBV6-3 and TRBJ2-1; 9 bases map to TRBD2. The CDR3 extends over 15 amino acids. CDR1 is MNHEY, CDR2 SVGEGT, per germline. V dropped 8 bases and J dropped 2; count of bases not matched to a gene: 7. For the CDR3, the DNA is TGTGCCAGCTCTTCTAGCGGGACCCCCTACAATGAGCAGTTCTTC. Protein: CASSSSGTPYNEQFF.

V usage is TRBV20-1 and J usage is TRBJ1-5, with D unclear. V was pared by 8 bases and J by 1 base, with 12 bases between. This CDR3 spans 13 amino acids. Germline V gives CDR1 DFQATT, CDR2 SNEGSKA (reference sequence). This CDR3 reads CSTKGTSNQPQHF. The CDR3 DNA reads as TGCAGTACTAAGGGCACGAGCAATCAGCCCCAGCATTTT.

The V and J genes are TRBV6-2 or TRBV6-3 and TRBJ2-7; possible D gene TRBD1, 5 bases. V was cut by 6 bases and J by 0 bases, with 12 bases left in between. CDR1 is MNHEY and CDR2 is SVGEGT in the germline V gene. This CDR3 contains 14 residues. CDR3 DNA sequence: TGTGCCAGCAGCCTCGACAGAATCTCCTACGAGCAGTACTTC. It encodes CASSLDRISYEQYF.

This clonotype was detected only a few times. The DNA for the CDR3 is TGTGCCAGCAGGGAGATTGAGCAGTTCTTC. Translating gives CASREIEQFF. This sequence joins TRBV25-1 and TRBJ2-1; D is undetermined. Looked up from germline, CDR1 is MGHDK and CDR2 is SYGVNS. V was shortened by 6 bases and J by 9 bases, with 6 bases between the two germline ends. This CDR3 comprises 10 residues.

This chain connects TRBV30 to TRBJ2-5, with unresolved D. V dropped 0 bases and J dropped 5 bases, with 4 bases sitting between them. The CDR3 runs 11 residues. CDR1 is GTSNPN, CDR2 SVGIG, per germline (reference sequence). CDR3: CAWSVRETQYF. CDR3 coding DNA: TGTGCCTGGAGTGTTAGGGAGACCCAGTACTTC.

The chain has TRBV12-3 or TRBV12-4 and TRBJ2-3; D is unclear. The CDR3 contains 14 residues. V dropped 0 bases and J dropped 6 bases, with 10 bases sitting between them. The CDR3 coding sequence is TGTGCCAGCAGTTTAGCCCCGATTGTGGATACGCAGTATTTT. Encoded protein: CASSLAPIVDTQYF.

The gene calls are TRBV20-1 and TRBJ1-4; a possible D gene is TRBD1 (6 bases). The germline V and J ends were trimmed by 2 bases and 0 bases, with 13 bases remaining between them. Germline CDR1 DFQATT, CDR2 SNEGSKA (reference sequence). The CDR3 contains 16 residues. The DNA of the CDR3 is TGCAGTGCTAGAAGGGGGGGGTTGGCAACTAATGAAAAACTGTTTTTT. Amino acid sequence: CSARRGGLATNEKLFF.